Listed here are 23 T cell receptor beta chains from one sample, sequenced in a study of PD-1 blockade in classical Hodgkin lymphoma. Here immunoSEQ multiplex PCR was the method, and the copy in TCRdb shows in-frame clones only, minus some. The sample has more than 90,000 clones, roughly 76% seen once. Patients all relapsed after autologous stem cell transplantation, and there was variation in brentuximab vedotin exposure. The sequenced sample was peripheral blood mononuclear cells (PBMCs), obtained before the second cycle of nivolumab. The receptor source for this set is a human donor with classical Hodgkin lymphoma.

The chain links TRBV6-4 to TRBJ2-2; D may be TRBD1 (5 bases). The V and J ends lost 4 bases and 6 bases respectively, with 12 bases between them. This CDR3 contains 14 residues. Germline CDR1 MRHNA, CDR2 SNTAGT. CDR3 DNA: TGTGCCAGCAGTGTCCGGACAAGGTCCGGGGAGCTGTTTTTT. It is translated as CASSVRTRSGELFF.

This chain joins TRBV29-1 and TRBJ2-1, with 7 bases matching TRBD2. The trim removed 6 bases at V and 7 bases at J, leaving 6 bases unmatched. This CDR3 comprises 12 residues. Germline V gene data show CDR1 as SQVTM and CDR2 as ANQGSEA. The CDR3 DNA sequence: TGCAGCGTGGGACCCGGGAGGAATGAGCAGTTCTTC. Protein product: CSVGPGRNEQFF.

The chain uses TRBV9 and TRBJ2-1; 15 nucleotides align to TRBD2. Germline V CDR1 and CDR2: SGDLS, YYNGEE. V lost 4 bases to trimming and J lost 1 base; unmatched junction nucleotides: 6. The CDR3 length is 18 residues. CDR3 sequence reads: CASSPGTSGRSSYNEQFF. In DNA form, the CDR3 reads TGTGCCAGCAGCCCCGGGACTAGCGGGAGGTCATCCTACAATGAGCAGTTCTTC.

The chain has TRBV19 and TRBJ2-3; D is ambiguous. The V end lost 3 bases, the J end lost 0 bases, and 10 bases lay between the germline ends. The CDR3 runs 15 residues. Germline CDR1 is LNHDA and CDR2 is SQIVND (reference sequence). The CDR3 DNA reads as TGTGCCAGTAGTATTCTCGGGCTAAGCACAGATACGCAGTATTTT. This sequence encodes CASSILGLSTDTQYF.

The chain links TRBV4-1 to TRBJ1-2; D is possibly TRBD1 (6 bases). Germline CDR1 is MGHRA and CDR2 is YSYEKL. Trimming removed 1 base at V and 4 bases at J, with 10 bases between. The CDR3 covers 14 residues. As DNA, the CDR3 is TGCGCCAGCAGCCAAGTGCCAGGGGTCTATGGCTACACCTTC. Translated, it gives CASSQVPGVYGYTF.

The chain employs TRBV10-3 and TRBJ1-1, with 7 bases fitting TRBD1. The CDR3 is 17 residues long. CDR1 ENHRY and CDR2 SYGVKD come from the germline V gene. V shed 8 bases and J 6 bases; nucleotides not matched to a gene: 21. The CDR3 coding sequence is TGTGCCATCGCCTCCGGCTTTTTAGGGGGCGCATCCCCTGAAGCTTTCTTT. The encoded protein is CAIASGFLGGASPEAFF.

V is TRBV10-3 and J is TRBJ2-1, with TRBD2 matching 7 bases. CDR3 length: 14 residues. CDR1 and CDR2 from the germline V gene are ENHRY and SYGVKD. Trimming at V came to 2 bases and at J to 8 bases, leaving 6 bases not matched to a gene. The CDR3 nucleotides are TGTGCCATCAGTGAGGGGCGGGGGTCGGATGAGCAGTTCTTC. Translated, it gives CAISEGRGSDEQFF.

V usage is TRBV18 and J usage is TRBJ1-5; 9 bases align to TRBD1. Germline assignment: CDR1 KGHSH and CDR2 LQKENI. V lost 2 bases and J lost 5; bases outside the gene matches: 4. The CDR3 length is 15 residues. CDR3 bases: TGTGCCAGCTCACCAGGGGGGACAGGGTATCAGCCCCAGCATTTT. It specifies CASSPGGTGYQPQHF.

The chain carries TRBV7-3 and TRBJ2-2; D not resolved. V gave up 0 bases and J gave up 6 bases, with 5 bases separating them. The CDR3 totals 13 residues. CDR1 SGHTA and CDR2 FQGTGA come from the germline V gene. The CDR3 DNA reads as TGTGCCAGCAGCTTAACATCGGCCGGGGAGCTGTTTTTT. This translates into CASSLTSAGELFF.

V is TRBV18 and J is TRBJ2-1, with 7 positions matching TRBD2. J was trimmed by 5 bases and V by 0 bases; bases with no gene match: 10. Germline V gene lookup returns CDR1 KGHSH and CDR2 LQKENI. CDR3 length equals 17 residues. The CDR3 protein is CASSPPRFGGSDNEQFF. The CDR3, as DNA: TGTGCCAGCTCACCACCAAGGTTTGGCGGGAGCGACAATGAGCAGTTCTTC.

The chain couples TRBV5-1 to TRBJ2-2; D unclear. Trimming left V 1 base short and J 7 bases short, with 14 bases between. The CDR3 spans 15 residues. Germline V gene data show CDR1 as SGHRS and CDR2 as YFSETQ. CDR3 sequence (DNA): TGCGCCAGCAGCTTGTTTCGGCCCGACGTCGGGGAGCTGTTTTTT. This translates into CASSLFRPDVGELFF.

The chain carries TRBV18 and TRBJ1-1; a possible D gene is TRBD1 (5 bases). In germline, CDR1 is KGHSH, CDR2 LQKENI. The CDR3 is made up of 14 amino acids. Trimming removed 3 bases from V and 9 bases from J, with 17 bases in between. CDR3 in amino acids: CASSPGDPQRKAFF. The CDR3 DNA sequence: TGTGCCAGCTCACCGGGGGATCCGCAAAGGAAAGCTTTCTTT.

The sample holds one count of this clone. The chain recombines TRBV5-1 with TRBJ2-1, with 11 nucleotides matching TRBD2. J was trimmed by 7 bases and V by 4 bases; bases with no gene match: 7. This CDR3 region has 15 residues. Germline values: CDR1 SGHRS, CDR2 YFSETQ. CDR3 DNA: TGCGCCAGCAGCAATAGCGGGAGGGCCGGTAATGAGCAGTTCTTC. Encoded protein: CASSNSGRAGNEQFF.

CDR3 in amino acids: CASSLEGVRGYEQYF. The CDR3 nucleotides are TGCGCCAGCAGCTTGGAAGGTGTCAGGGGATATGAGCAGTACTTC. The rearrangement joins TRBV5-1 to TRBJ2-7; tentatively, D is TRBD1 (6 bases). Trimming took 0 bases from V and 7 from J, leaving 17 bases between them. Germline loops: CDR1 SGHRS, CDR2 YFSETQ. The CDR3 loop spans 15 amino acids.

The chain links TRBV10-3 to TRBJ2-2, with TRBD2 matching 8 bases. J gave up 6 bases and V 1 base, and 7 bases lay outside the gene matches. Germline V lookup: CDR1 ENHRY, CDR2 SYGVKD. The CDR3 is made up of 16 amino acids. The CDR3 reads CAISEFLSGRSGELFF. The CDR3 DNA reads as TGTGCCATCAGTGAGTTTCTCAGCGGGAGATCCGGGGAGCTGTTTTTT.

The chain links TRBV5-5 to TRBJ2-3, with 7 bases fitting TRBD1. The trim removed 5 bases at V and 4 bases at J, leaving 4 bases unmatched. The CDR3 spans 13 residues. CDR1 and CDR2 from the germline V gene are SGHKS and YYEKEE (reference sequence). The CDR3 loop is CASSTGVADTQYF. The CDR3 region has the DNA TGTGCCAGCAGTACAGGGGTCGCAGATACGCAGTATTTT.

The chain couples TRBV28 to TRBJ2-2; D remains ambiguous. Trimming stripped 2 bases from V and 6 bases from J, with 13 bases between. The CDR3 is made up of 15 amino acids. The germline V gene encodes CDR1 MDHEN and CDR2 SYDVKM. CDR3 bases: TGTGCCAGCAGTTTAGGAAAGGTCCAGGCCGGGGAGCTGTTTTTT. It yields the protein CASSLGKVQAGELFF.

This chain links TRBV7-9 with TRBJ2-7, with 9 bases that match TRBD1. CDR1 is SEHNR, CDR2 FQNEAQ, per germline (reference sequence). The length of the CDR3 is 14 residues. The trim removed 2 bases at V and 5 bases at J, leaving 4 bases unmatched. The CDR3 is CASSLPGQGHEQYF. CDR3 coding DNA: TGTGCCAGCAGCTTACCGGGACAGGGCCACGAGCAGTACTTC.

The V gene is TRBV6-1, the J gene TRBJ1-4; D unclear. CDR1 MNHNS and CDR2 SASEGT come from the germline V gene. The CDR3 has 12 residues. V lost 8 bases, J lost 4 bases, and 8 bases lay in between. This CDR3 is CASGQLNEKLFF. The CDR3 coding sequence is TGTGCCAGCGGGCAGCTTAATGAAAAACTGTTTTTT.

The V gene is TRBV30, the J gene TRBJ2-3; no reliable D call. The CDR3 length is 11 residues. V was clipped by 0 bases and J by 6 bases, with 4 bases between them. Germline CDR1 is GTSNPN and CDR2 is SVGIG (reference sequence). CDR3 DNA: TGTGCCTGGAGTGTACGTGATACGCAGTATTTT. Encoded protein: CAWSVRDTQYF.

The rearrangement uses TRBV7-9 and TRBJ1-4; 10 bases align to TRBD1. Germline V gene lookup returns CDR1 SEHNR and CDR2 FQNEAQ (reference sequence). There are 15 residues in the CDR3. V trimming: 3 bases; J trimming: 6 bases; junction bases outside the gene matches: 4. CDR3 loop: CASSLGTGDYEKLFF. Here the CDR3 DNA reads TGTGCCAGCAGCTTGGGGACAGGGGATTATGAAAAACTGTTTTTT.

This clone turned up a few times. This chain links TRBV19 with TRBJ2-2; D is perhaps TRBD1 or TRBD2 (6 bases each). CDR3 length equals 18 residues. V lost 3 bases, J lost 5 bases, and 22 bases lay in between. Germline V gene data show CDR1 as LNHDA and CDR2 as SQIVND (reference sequence). CDR3 region: CASSITTGTPGGTGELFF. CDR3 in DNA: TGTGCCAGTAGTATCACCACAGGGACACCCGGGGGTACCGGGGAGCTGTTTTTT. The full variable domain, completed using reference TRBV19 and TRBJ2-2, is DGGITQSPKYLFRKEGQNVTLSCEQNLNHDAMYWYRQDPGQGLRLIYYSQIVNDFQKGDIAEGYSVSREKKESFPLTVTSAQKNPTAFYLCASSITTGTPGGTGELFFGEGSRLTVL.

As DNA, the CDR3 is TGTGCCAGCAGTGAAATAGCGGGAGGCCACTACAATGAGCAGTTCTTC. Translated: CASSEIAGGHYNEQFF. The J gene is TRBJ2-1, the V gene TRBV27, with 10 bases matching TRBD2. Germline V gene lookup returns CDR1 MNHEY and CDR2 SMNVEV (reference sequence). V lost 5 bases to trimming and J lost 3 bases; unmatched junction nucleotides: 7. The CDR3 has 16 amino acids.